This is a list of T cell receptor beta chains from one sample in a study of OX40 agonist ivuxolimab in advanced cancers. Method: immunoSEQ multiplex PCR; TCRdb's copy keeps in-frame clones and lacks some. In the table there are about 62,000 clones, over 75% of which are singletons. Sample: CD4+ or CD8+ T cells sorted from blood, taken in a trial of the OX40 agonist ivuxolimab. The receptors originated from an adult with an advanced solid tumor such as melanoma, head and neck, liver or kidney cancer. Each CDR3 is given with its conserved first and last residue. The D gene is left open where the match is weak. The listing skips clone size in some rows; elsewhere it reads once, few, many or a size class.

CASSTNIGTGFLKLFF TGTGCCAGCAGTACAAATATCGGGACAGGGTTTTTGAAACTGTTTTTT few TRBD1 TRBJ1-4 TRBV28
CASSDVSEKDNSPLHF TGCGCCAGCAGTGATGTAAGCGAGAAAGATAATTCACCCCTCCACTTT . . TRBJ1-6 TRBV10-2
CASSNTGSVNNSPLHF TGCGCCAGCAGCAACACAGGGTCGGTAAATAATTCACCCCTCCACTTT . . TRBJ1-6 TRBV5-1
CASSFGHGTGAEGYTF TGCGCCAGCAGCTTTGGCCACGGGACAGGGGCGGAAGGCTACACCTTC . TRBD1 TRBJ1-2 TRBV5-1
CASFDGGVNSGNTIYF TGCGCCAGCTTCGACGGGGGAGTAAACTCTGGAAACACCATATATTTT . . TRBJ1-3 TRBV5-1
CASSGTGGAGELFF TGTGCCAGCTCAGGGACAGGAGGCGCCGGGGAGCTGTTTTTT . TRBD1 TRBJ2-2 TRBV18
CASSYDVSGRYEQYF TGTGCCAGCAGTTACGATGTTAGCGGTAGATACGAGCAGTACTTC . . TRBJ2-7 TRBV6-5
CASSESGTGGNQPQHF TGTGCCAGCAGTGAAAGTGGGACAGGGGGCAATCAGCCCCAGCATTTT . TRBD1 TRBJ1-5 TRBV6-1
CASSLEGGGDYEQYF TGCGCCAGCAGCTTGGAGGGGGGAGGGGACTACGAGCAGTACTTC . . TRBJ2-7 TRBV5-1
CASSAPIGQINQPQHF TGTGCCAGCTCAGCACCGATAGGCCAGATAAATCAGCCCCAGCATTTT . . TRBJ1-5 TRBV18
CASSLGSVVTDTQYF TGTGCCAGCAGCCTGGGCTCGGTAGTAACAGATACGCAGTATTTT . . TRBJ2-3 TRBV5-4
CASSREGTRGDTQYF TGTGCCAGCAGCCGAGAAGGTACTAGAGGAGATACGCAGTATTTT . . TRBJ2-3 TRBV5-4
CASSLVGNTIYF TGTGCCAGCAGCTTAGTGGGCAACACCATATATTTT . . TRBJ1-3 TRBV7-9
CASSLGDQGNEQFF TGTGCCAGCAGCTTAGGTGACCAGGGGAATGAGCAGTTCTTC . . TRBJ2-1 TRBV7-9
CASSEELAVPKNIQYF TGTGCCAGCAGTGAGGAGCTAGCGGTCCCCAAAAACATTCAGTACTTC . TRBD2 TRBJ2-4 TRBV2
CASSFRSGGGNQPQHF TGTGCCAGCAGCTTCCGCTCGGGGGGGGGCAATCAGCCCCAGCATTTT . . TRBJ1-5 TRBV5-8
CASSLLAASSYNEQFF TGTGCCAGCAGCTTACTAGCGGCCAGCTCCTACAATGAGCAGTTCTTC . TRBD2 TRBJ2-1 TRBV11-1
CASSSRAIQRTQETQYF TGTGCCAGCAGCTCCCGGGCGATACAGCGGACTCAAGAGACCCAGTACTTC . . TRBJ2-5 TRBV7-2
CASSLQGTSEQFF TGTGCCAGCAGCTTACAGGGTACAAGTGAGCAGTTCTTC . . TRBJ2-1 TRBV7-3
CASSSRTSSYNEQFF TGTGCCAGCAGTTCGCGGACTAGCTCCTACAATGAGCAGTTCTTC . TRBD2 TRBJ2-1 TRBV28
CASSFDRGYNEQFF TGTGCCAGCAGTTTCGACAGGGGTTACAATGAGCAGTTCTTC . TRBD1 TRBJ2-1 TRBV28
CARTGQAYEQYF TGTGCCAGAACCGGACAGGCCTACGAGCAGTACTTC . TRBD1 TRBJ2-7 TRBV6-5
CASSTSGQYQETQYF TGTGCCAGCAGCACCAGCGGCCAGTACCAAGAGACCCAGTACTTC . . TRBJ2-5 TRBV7-9
CASSPSGAGSRSEQYF TGTGCCAGCAGCCCTTCGGGGGCGGGAAGCCGGAGCGAGCAGTACTTC . . TRBJ2-7 TRBV28
CASSSPILAKNIQYF TGTGCCAGCAGTTCCCCGATACTAGCCAAAAACATTCAGTACTTC . . TRBJ2-4 TRBV6-5
CASSLMGGPSYEQYF TGTGCCAGCAGTTTAATGGGGGGTCCCTCCTACGAGCAGTACTTC . . TRBJ2-7 TRBV28
CASSAETGLGGNTIYF TGTGCCAGCAGCGCCGAAACAGGGTTAGGTGGAAACACCATATATTTT . . TRBJ1-3 TRBV9
CASSPPGAGGYTF TGTGCCAGCAGCCCTCCCGGGGCGGGTGGCTACACCTTC . . TRBJ1-2 TRBV7-8
CASSPKGLETQYF TGTGCCAGCTCCCCTAAGGGCCTTGAGACCCAGTACTTC . . TRBJ2-5 TRBV18
CASDIGRAGNEQFF TGTGCCAGCGATATTGGGAGGGCCGGTAATGAGCAGTTCTTC . TRBD2 TRBJ2-1 TRBV6-6
CASSSGLANNEQFF TGTGCCAGCAGCTCAGGACTAGCGAACAATGAGCAGTTCTTC . TRBD2 TRBJ2-1 TRBV11-1
CASSPHGGTEAFF TGTGCCAGCAGCCCCCACGGGGGGACTGAAGCTTTCTTT . . TRBJ1-1 TRBV7-9
CASSLLGRTNEKLFF TGTGCCAGCAGCTTATTGGGAAGGACTAATGAAAAACTGTTTTTT once . TRBJ1-4 TRBV7-2
CASSPPGAPLSEAFF TGTGCCAGCAGTCCCCCTGGGGCTCCATTGTCTGAAGCTTTCTTT . . TRBJ1-1 TRBV6-1
CARSENGLANGELFF TGTGCCAGAAGCGAAAACGGGCTAGCCAACGGGGAGCTGTTTTTT . . TRBJ2-2 TRBV7-5
CASGSTGLDEQFF TGTGCTAGTGGTTCGACGGGACTAGATGAGCAGTTCTTC . TRBD2 TRBJ2-1 TRBV12-5
CASSSGDGYLYYTF TGTGCCAGCAGCTCCGGCGACGGGTACTTGTACTACACCTTC . . TRBJ1-2 TRBV7-9
CASSIPGGRTGELFF TGTGCCAGCAGTATCCCAGGCGGTCGAACCGGGGAGCTGTTTTTT . . TRBJ2-2 TRBV28
CASSPGLAGANYGYTF TGTGCCAGCTCACCGGGGCTCGCAGGGGCAAACTATGGCTACACCTTC . . TRBJ1-2 TRBV18
CASSFGQENTEAFF TGCGCCAGCAGCTTCGGACAGGAGAACACTGAAGCTTTCTTT . TRBD1 TRBJ1-1 TRBV5-1
CASSLEENTEAFF TGTGCCAGCAGTCTGGAGGAGAACACTGAAGCTTTCTTT few . TRBJ1-1 TRBV28
CATSRRPDSADEQYF TGTGCCACCAGCAGACGGCCGGATTCAGCGGACGAGCAGTACTTC . . TRBJ2-7 TRBV15
CASSGDGDNYGYTF TGTGCCAGCAGCGGGGACGGAGATAACTATGGCTACACCTTC . . TRBJ1-2 TRBV5-6
CASSLLGEAFF TGTGCCAGCAGTTTATTAGGGGAAGCTTTCTTT few . TRBJ1-1 TRBV28
CASSTLPTNPREKLFF TGTGCCAGCAGCACCCTGCCTACCAATCCGAGGGAAAAACTGTTTTTT . . TRBJ1-4 TRBV7-2
CASSSLAEDTQYF TGCGCCAGCAGTTCCCTAGCAGAAGATACGCAGTATTTT . . TRBJ2-3 TRBV5-1
CASSLQGGNQPQHF TGTGCCAGCTCGCTTCAGGGCGGCAATCAGCCCCAGCATTTT . . TRBJ1-5 TRBV18
CASSWDYGGDTQYF TGTGCCAGCAGCTGGGACTACGGAGGTGATACGCAGTATTTT . TRBD2 TRBJ2-3 TRBV9